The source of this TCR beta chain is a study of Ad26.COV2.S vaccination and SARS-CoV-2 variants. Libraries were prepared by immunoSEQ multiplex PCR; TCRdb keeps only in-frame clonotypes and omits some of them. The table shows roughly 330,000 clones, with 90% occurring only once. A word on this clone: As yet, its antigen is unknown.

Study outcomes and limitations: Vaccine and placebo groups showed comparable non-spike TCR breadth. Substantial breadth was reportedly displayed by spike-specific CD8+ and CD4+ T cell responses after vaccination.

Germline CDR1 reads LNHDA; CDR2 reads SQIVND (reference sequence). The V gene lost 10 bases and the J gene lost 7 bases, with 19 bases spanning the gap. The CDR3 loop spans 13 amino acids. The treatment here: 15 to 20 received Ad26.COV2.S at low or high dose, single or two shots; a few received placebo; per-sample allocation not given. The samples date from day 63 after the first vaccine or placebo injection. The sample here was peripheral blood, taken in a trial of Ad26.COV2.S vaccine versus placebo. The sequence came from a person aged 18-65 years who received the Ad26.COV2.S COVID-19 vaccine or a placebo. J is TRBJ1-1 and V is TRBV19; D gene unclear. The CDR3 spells CATRLMGMGEAFF. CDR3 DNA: TGTGCCACCCGCCTGATGGGGATGGGTGAAGCTTTCTTT.